This paragraph reports one T cell receptor (beta chain). This sample was included in a study of blood T cell repertoires in COVID-19. About the research overall: The samples span acute and convalescent COVID-19 from the United States, Italy and Spain. Sources were T cells, B-cell-depleted T cells, or PBMCs; the material itself was cDNA or gDNA.

Germline CDR1 and CDR2: MNHEY and SVGAGI. V lost 8 bases and J lost 1; bases outside the gene matches: 0. The CDR3 spans 12 residues. Per the original methods: From reference gene primer amplification, estimates of nucleated cell counts were derived. Some clones are missing from TCRdb's copy, which holds only in-frame ones; the method was immunoSEQ multiplex PCR. V, J and clone size derive from that table, while D and trimming were established from the DNA sequence. There are fewer than 130,000 clones in the sample; approximately 79% occur only once, and 20% to 25% lies in the top ten. The clonotype was recovered from an older man with active or convalescent COVID-19. This sequence joins TRBV6-5 and TRBJ2-7, with 9 bases identical to TRBD1. Sample: peripheral blood. CDR3 amino acids: CASGTGSYEQYF. CDR3 coding DNA: TGTGCCAGCGGGACAGGGTCCTACGAGCAGTACTTC.